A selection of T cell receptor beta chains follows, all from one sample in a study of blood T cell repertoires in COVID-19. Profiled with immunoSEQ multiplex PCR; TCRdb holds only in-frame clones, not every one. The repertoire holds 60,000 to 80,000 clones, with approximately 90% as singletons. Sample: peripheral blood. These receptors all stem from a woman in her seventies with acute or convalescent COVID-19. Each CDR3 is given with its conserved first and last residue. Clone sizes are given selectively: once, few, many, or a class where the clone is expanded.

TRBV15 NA CATSRDSRETQYF
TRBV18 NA CASSPPAGDLTEAFF
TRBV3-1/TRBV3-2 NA CASSKAREQFF
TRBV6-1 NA CASSEGQGLFYEQYF
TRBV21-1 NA CASSKVGGQGARTYNSPLHF
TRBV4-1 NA CASRGTVLKLFF
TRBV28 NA CASSSTPRGGSYGYTF
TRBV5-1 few CASSLVARVYEQYF
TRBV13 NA CASSPLGTVLGPLHF
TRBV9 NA CASTKTGTGGPYGYTF
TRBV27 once CASGRRGKYNEQFF
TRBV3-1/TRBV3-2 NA CASSQPQGTNEKLFF
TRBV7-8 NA CASSLGRTWPQHF
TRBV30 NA CAWDRGLNTEAFF
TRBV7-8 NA CASSFTDSDQPQHF
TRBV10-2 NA CASSGTGGEAFF
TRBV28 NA CASTPTAGGSGNTIYF
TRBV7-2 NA CASSRLTTYGYTF
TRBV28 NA CASSGQYSNQPQHF
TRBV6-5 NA CASRIDSNQPQHF
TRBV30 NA CAWAHRLAGGSTGELFF
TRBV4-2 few CASSHEQVNSPLHF
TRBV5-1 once CASSLARGFAGEDTEAFF
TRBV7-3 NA CASSPQGARDTEAFF
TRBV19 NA CASNRLDGGTEAFF
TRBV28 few CASSSGVGYNEQFF
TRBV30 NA CAWSTDRVGGTEAFF
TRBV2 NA CASRGTSGGGELFF
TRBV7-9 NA CASSLGRLRPGEETQYF
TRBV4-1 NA CASSQGQAGVGYEQYF
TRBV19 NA CASSIRDPAGNTEAFF
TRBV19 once CASSIGLAEAYEQYF
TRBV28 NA CASRPTGASNQPQHF
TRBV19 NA CASRSAPVTGQPQHF
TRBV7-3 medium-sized CASSLIRNTEAFF
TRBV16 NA CASSQFRGGVNTEAFF
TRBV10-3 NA CAISDSGTGVNQPQHF
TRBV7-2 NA CASSLDRDGTRPLHF
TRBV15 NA CATSRDRVTNEKLFF
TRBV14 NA CASSKQGISTDTQYF
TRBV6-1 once CASSDRGNFYNEQFF